This is a list of T cell receptor beta chains from one sample in a study of blood T cells in healthy people across ages. TCRdb independently ran MiXCR on the 5' RACE reads; one entry per CDR3 protein. This sample carries 500,000 to 550,000 distinct CDR3 sequences, 24% of them seen once, and the ten largest clones take 8.5% to 9.5%. These same data were also listed under a study on T cells of mothers and their children.

Sequencing input: blood. All receptors derive from a boy aged 5-17 years in good health. Both conserved end residues are part of each CDR3. D genes are given only for firm matches. Clone size appears in some rows only: once, few, many, or a class for an expanded clone.

j_call,d_call,clone_size,cdr3_length,v_call,cdr3_aa,cdr3_nt
TRBJ2-3,-,-,15,TRBV9,CASSVEGLPTDTQYF,TGTGCCAGCAGCGTAGAGGGGTTACCTACAGATACGCAGTATTTT
TRBJ2-5,TRBD2,-,15,TRBV2,CATKGLAGGSETQYF,TGTGCCACCAAGGGACTAGCGGGAGGGTCAGAGACCCAGTACTTC
TRBJ2-7,TRBD1,few,13,TRBV28,CASVGTAPYEQYF,TGTGCCAGCGTTGGGACAGCACCCTACGAGCAGTACTTC
TRBJ2-5,TRBD2,many,15,TRBV9,CASSVAPGGGETQYF,TGTGCCAGCAGCGTAGCCCCTGGGGGGGGAGAGACCCAGTACTTC
TRBJ1-1,-,-,10,TRBV29-1,CSVEEVAAFF,TGCAGCGTTGAGGAGGTCGCAGCTTTCTTT
TRBJ2-3,TRBD2,many,14,TRBV9,CASSPAGSTDTQYF,TGTGCCAGCAGCCCAGCGGGAAGCACAGATACGCAGTATTTT
TRBJ2-7,TRBD2,-,19,TRBV12-3/TRBV12-4,CASVSDKLTGGKSSYEQYF,TGTGCCAGCGTTTCGGATAAACTCACGGGGGGAAAAAGCTCCTACGAGCAGTACTTC
TRBJ1-1,-,-,13,TRBV20-1,CSASLDGDTEAFF,TGCAGCGCTAGTCTCGACGGGGACACTGAAGCTTTCTTT
TRBJ1-1,-,-,15,TRBV6-6,CASSYGFRPNTEAFF,TGTGCCAGCAGTTACGGGTTTAGACCGAACACTGAAGCTTTCTTT
TRBJ2-1,-,-,15,TRBV7-9,CASSLALGVKNEQFF,TGTGCCAGCAGCTTAGCTTTAGGGGTGAAGAATGAGCAGTTCTTC
TRBJ2-7,-,many,14,TRBV4-2,CASSQFLADTEQYF,TGTGCCAGCAGCCAATTCTTAGCGGACACCGAGCAGTACTTC
TRBJ2-5,TRBD2,few,18,TRBV28,CASTPGGLAGENQETQYF,TGTGCCAGCACACCGGGAGGACTAGCGGGAGAAAACCAAGAGACCCAGTACTTC
TRBJ2-1,-,few,15,TRBV3-1,CASSQLSAVRDEQFF,TGTGCCAGCAGCCAACTTTCCGCTGTCCGGGATGAGCAGTTCTTC
TRBJ2-1,TRBD2,many,16,TRBV7-9,CASSFQGLAGGNEQFF,TGTGCCAGCAGCTTCCAAGGACTAGCGGGAGGAAATGAGCAGTTCTTC
TRBJ2-3,TRBD2,many,15,TRBV6-1,CASSDLAGGPDTQYF,TGTGCCAGCAGTGATTTAGCGGGGGGGCCAGATACGCAGTATTTT
TRBJ1-2,-,-,16,TRBV7-9,CASSLPRAYANYGYTF,TGTGCCAGCAGCTTGCCAAGGGCCTATGCTAACTATGGCTACACCTTC
TRBJ2-3,-,-,15,TRBV9,CASSAGEWGPDTQYF,TGTGCCAGCAGCGCAGGCGAGTGGGGACCAGATACGCAGTATTTT
TRBJ2-2,TRBD1,-,15,TRBV5-5,CASNLDRALGGELFF,TGTGCCAGCAACTTGGACAGGGCTCTTGGCGGGGAGCTGTTTTTT
TRBJ2-1,-,-,14,TRBV7-7,CASSPRLDSDEQFF,TGTGCTAGCAGCCCAAGACTAGACTCCGATGAGCAGTTCTTC
TRBJ2-7,-,few,17,TRBV11-2,CASSQLRGGPNPYEQYF,TGTGCCAGCAGCCAGCTGAGGGGTGGCCCTAATCCCTACGAGCAGTACTTC
TRBJ2-7,-,few,14,TRBV14,CASSQDFWGYEQYF,TGTGCCAGCAGCCAAGATTTTTGGGGTTACGAGCAGTACTTC
TRBJ2-5,-,few,15,TRBV25-1,CASSDGGDPQETQYF,TGTGCCAGCAGTGATGGCGGGGACCCCCAAGAGACCCAGTACTTC
TRBJ1-2,-,few,15,TRBV28,CASSQRPGGSYGYTF,TGTGCCAGCAGCCAAAGACCAGGAGGGTCCTATGGCTACACCTTC
TRBJ2-7,-,few,14,TRBV20-1,CSARSYNTGYEQYF,TGCAGTGCTAGATCATATAACACGGGCTACGAGCAGTACTTC
TRBJ1-2,TRBD1,-,15,TRBV28,CASSLRLGGTASDTF,TGTGCCAGCAGTTTACGCCTCGGCGGGACAGCGAGCGACACCTTC
TRBJ2-2,TRBD1,-,17,TRBV20-1,CSARDLRGQGNTGELFF,TGCAGTGCTAGAGATCTACGGGGACAGGGAAACACCGGGGAGCTGTTTTTT
TRBJ2-3,-,-,15,TRBV7-2,CASSLAGGFADTQYF,TGTGCCAGCAGCTTAGCGGGGGGTTTCGCAGATACGCAGTATTTT
TRBJ1-1,-,-,16,TRBV3-1,CASSQQGFGANTEAFF,TGTGCCAGCAGCCAACAGGGGTTTGGGGCGAACACTGAAGCTTTCTTT
TRBJ2-1,-,-,15,TRBV29-1,CSVEGSGGLYNEQFF,TGCAGCGTTGAAGGTAGTGGGGGGTTGTACAATGAGCAGTTCTTC
TRBJ2-7,-,few,13,TRBV7-3,CASSQDGSYEQYF,TGTGCCAGCAGCCAGGACGGATCCTACGAGCAGTACTTC
TRBJ2-5,-,few,14,TRBV2,CASSAGRSQETQYF,TGTGCCAGCAGTGCGGGACGGAGCCAAGAGACCCAGTACTTC
TRBJ2-6,-,few,18,TRBV23-1,CASSLIGGRASGANVLTF,TGCGCCAGCAGTCTCATAGGTGGCAGGGCATCCGGGGCCAACGTCCTGACTTTC
TRBJ2-7,-,-,14,TRBV5-6,CANRGRGGGYEQYF,TGTGCCAACAGAGGCCGGGGTGGAGGATACGAGCAGTACTTC
TRBJ1-2,-,-,13,TRBV7-2,CASSPDPEYGYTF,TGTGCCAGCAGCCCAGACCCAGAGTATGGCTACACCTTC
TRBJ1-2,-,-,13,TRBV30,CAWQGREDYGYTF,TGTGCCTGGCAGGGGCGGGAAGACTATGGCTACACCTTC
TRBJ1-2,-,few,11,TRBV25-1,CASSEYGGYTF,TGTGCCAGCAGTGAATACGGTGGCTACACCTTC
TRBJ2-5,-,few,12,TRBV27,CASSSDQETQYF,TGTGCCAGCAGTTCGGACCAAGAGACCCAGTACTTC
TRBJ2-1,-,many,14,TRBV6-2/TRBV6-3,CASSYSRIYNEQFF,TGTGCCAGCAGTTACTCGAGAATTTACAATGAGCAGTTCTTC
TRBJ2-1,-,few,17,TRBV7-2,CASSSNRGPDPYNEQFF,TGTGCCAGCAGTTCGAACCGGGGCCCCGACCCCTACAATGAGCAGTTCTTC
TRBJ2-6,-,once,15,TRBV28,CASNLGSSGANVLTF,TGTGCCAGCAACCTGGGAAGCTCTGGGGCCAACGTCCTGACTTTC
TRBJ2-2,-,few,13,TRBV11-2,CATSGTNTGELFF,TGTGCCACGTCGGGGACGAACACCGGGGAGCTGTTTTTT
TRBJ1-4,-,few,15,TRBV6-6,CASSSGREGNEKLFF,TGTGCCAGCAGTTCGGGCAGGGAGGGGAATGAAAAACTGTTTTTT
TRBJ1-3,-,-,16,TRBV7-2,CASSPPGANSGNTIYF,TGTGCCAGCAGCCCGCCGGGGGCAAACTCTGGAAACACCATATATTTT
TRBJ1-4,-,many,13,TRBV7-9,CASSLGGLGQARF,TGTGCCAGCAGCTTAGGGGGTCTGGGTCAGGCGCGTTTT
TRBJ1-2,-,few,14,TRBV5-1,CASSYAGGEDGYTF,TGCGCCAGCAGCTATGCCGGCGGGGAAGATGGCTACACCTTC
TRBJ2-2,-,-,16,TRBV7-2,CASSLGRGVNTGELFF,TGTGCCAGCAGCTTAGGGCGCGGGGTGAACACCGGGGAGCTGTTTTTT
TRBJ2-3,TRBD2,-,15,TRBV7-2,CASSFASGLTDTQYF,TGTGCCAGCAGCTTTGCTAGCGGGCTGACAGATACGCAGTATTTT
TRBJ2-1,TRBD2,-,14,TRBV20-1,CSAKLAGQHNEQFF,TGCAGTGCTAAACTAGCGGGACAACACAATGAGCAGTTCTTC
TRBJ2-6,TRBD1,-,15,TRBV7-2,CASNTQGTGANVLTF,TGTGCCAGCAACACACAGGGGACTGGGGCCAACGTCCTGACTTTC
TRBJ1-2,-,few,12,TRBV20-1,CRAGESNYGYTF,TGCAGGGCAGGGGAGTCTAACTATGGCTACACCTTC
TRBJ2-7,TRBD2,few,13,TRBV29-1,CSVLSGGVYEQYF,TGCAGCGTGCTAAGCGGGGGCGTCTACGAGCAGTACTTC
TRBJ1-5,-,-,18,TRBV12-3/TRBV12-4,CASSFLDVGTYSNQPQHF,TGTGCCAGCAGTTTTCTGGATGTCGGGACTTATAGCAATCAGCCCCAGCATTTT
TRBJ2-3,TRBD2,-,18,TRBV28,CASSLLKGLARDTDTQYF,TGTGCCAGCAGCTTACTAAAGGGACTAGCGAGAGACACAGATACGCAGTATTTT
TRBJ2-5,TRBD2,-,14,TRBV20-1,CSAQVLAGWETQYF,TGCAGTGCTCAGGTCCTAGCGGGATGGGAGACCCAGTACTTC
TRBJ2-2,-,few,14,TRBV12-3/TRBV12-4,CATKRGGSTGELFF,TGTGCCACCAAACGGGGTGGGAGCACCGGGGAGCTGTTTTTT